What follows are 27 T cell receptor beta chains derived from one specimen sequenced in a study of blood T cell repertoires in COVID-19. Libraries were prepared by immunoSEQ multiplex PCR; TCRdb keeps only in-frame clonotypes and omits some of them. The sample yields about 50,000 clones, about 85% seen once. Sequencing was carried out using PBMCs or T cells enriched from blood (not recorded which). Every receptor here comes from a woman aged 50 to 65 who had recovered from COVID-19.

The CDR3 coding sequence is TGTGCCAGCAGCCCCGGACAGCGCTATAATTCACCCCTCCACTTT. This sequence encodes CASSPGQRYNSPLHF. The chain has TRBV6-5 and TRBJ1-6, with a weak D call TRBD1 (6 bases). Germline V gene data show CDR1 as MNHEY and CDR2 as SVGAGI. The CDR3 is made up of 15 amino acids. V dropped 6 bases and J dropped 3 bases, with 12 bases sitting between them.

This chain uses TRBV2 with TRBJ2-3; TRBD2 aligns across 9 bases. The CDR3 spans 14 residues. Germline V CDR1 and CDR2: SNHLY, FYNNEI. Germline trimming cut 3 bases from V and 4 bases from J; bases unmatched to any gene: 2. CDR3 nucleotides: TGTGCCAGCAGTGAGCGCGGGAGGGCAGATACGCAGTATTTT. Its translation: CASSERGRADTQYF.

This clone occurred once. The chain is built from TRBV5-1 and TRBJ1-1; unclear D gene. V was clipped by 4 bases and J by 4 bases, with 20 bases between them. This CDR3 is 16 amino acids long. Per the germline V gene, CDR1 is SGHRS and CDR2 is YFSETQ. The CDR3 sequence is CASSPGWGGRFTEAFF. CDR3 nucleotides: TGCGCCAGCAGCCCCGGGTGGGGAGGGCGTTTCACTGAAGCTTTCTTT.

This chain joins TRBV7-2 and TRBJ1-2, with D possibly TRBD1 on 6 matching bases. The CDR3 has 15 amino acids. CDR1 and CDR2 from the germline V gene are SGHTA and FQGNSA. Deletions cut 3 bases from V and 2 bases from J, with 13 bases between. CDR3 nucleotides: TGTGCCAGCAGCTTGGGGGGGGGCGCCAACTATGGCTACACCTTC. Translated, it gives CASSLGGGANYGYTF.

This rearrangement joins TRBV4-1 to TRBJ1-1, with D hard to call. The V end lost 0 bases, the J end lost 3 bases, and 11 bases lay between the germline ends. The germline V gene has CDR1 MGHRA and CDR2 YSYEKL. The CDR3 is 15 amino acids. The CDR3 coding sequence is TGCGCCAGCAGCCAAGATAGAACGGTCGACACTGAAGCTTTCTTT. Protein sequence: CASSQDRTVDTEAFF.

This chain joins TRBV27 and TRBJ1-5; tentative D call: TRBD1 (5 bases). Germline V lookup: CDR1 MNHEY, CDR2 SMNVEV (reference sequence). This CDR3 has 14 residues. V was clipped by 4 bases and J by 5 bases, with 12 bases between them. The CDR3 sequence is CASSSEGAYQPQHF. CDR3 coding DNA: TGTGCCAGCAGTTCCGAAGGGGCCTATCAGCCCCAGCATTTT.

V usage is TRBV7-8 and J usage is TRBJ2-7; D is unresolved. The CDR3 loop spans 20 amino acids. Germline lookup yields CDR1 SGHVS and CDR2 FQNEAQ. V gave up 2 bases and J gave up 3 bases, with 29 bases separating them. The CDR3 DNA reads TGTGCCAGCAGCTTAAATTTAAGGCGGCCCTCAGCGCCAATAATCTACGAGCAGTACTTC. Residues: CASSLNLRRPSAPIIYEQYF.

The chain uses TRBV28 and TRBJ2-7, with 10 nucleotides matching TRBD2. This CDR3 spans 16 amino acids. V was clipped by 2 bases and J by 2 bases; unmatched bases: 6. CDR1 and CDR2 from the germline V gene are MDHEN and SYDVKM. The CDR3 coding sequence is TGTGCCAGCAGTTTAGTACGAACTAGCGGGGCCTACGAGCAGTACTTC. The encoded protein is CASSLVRTSGAYEQYF.

The gene calls are TRBV5-4 and TRBJ2-1; 9 bases map to TRBD1. With 3 bases clipped from V and 4 bases from J, the junction kept 5 bases outside the gene matches. The V gene's germline CDR1 is SGHNT and CDR2 YYREEE (reference sequence). This CDR3 contains 15 residues. CDR3 residues: CASSSRDREYNEQFF. The DNA for the CDR3 is TGTGCCAGCAGCTCCCGGGACAGGGAGTACAATGAGCAGTTCTTC. Based on the CDR3 plus reference TRBV5-4 and TRBJ2-1, the full variable domain is ETGVTQSPTHLIKTRGQQVTLRCSSQSGHNTVSWYQQALGQGPQFIFQYYREEENGRGNFPPRFSGLQFPNYSSELNVNALELDDSALYLCASSSRDREYNEQFFGPGTRLTVL.

This clone showed up just a few times. The V gene is TRBV3-1 (or the pseudogene TRBV3-2), the J gene TRBJ1-6, with 11 bases aligning to TRBD1. V was pared by 5 bases and J by 10 bases, with 4 bases of the junction left unmatched. Germline CDR1 and CDR2: LGHDT and YNNKEL (reference sequence). The CDR3 has 14 residues. The CDR3 spells CASSGTGGSSPLHF. The CDR3 DNA is TGTGCCAGCAGCGGGACAGGGGGGAGCTCACCCCTCCACTTT.

The genes are TRBV5-1 and TRBJ1-1, with a possible D match to TRBD1 (6 bases). This CDR3 spans 14 amino acids. From germline, CDR1 is SGHRS and CDR2 YFSETQ. Trimming cost V 0 bases and J 6 bases, with 12 bases left between them. Written as DNA, the CDR3 is TGCGCCAGCAGCTTGGTGGGGAGGGGGGCTGAAGCTTTCTTT. Amino acid sequence: CASSLVGRGAEAFF.

This chain connects TRBV3-1 (or the pseudogene TRBV3-2) to TRBJ2-4; TRBD2 aligns across 9 bases. The germline V gene encodes CDR1 LGHDT and CDR2 YNNKEL (reference sequence). Unmatched junction bases numbered 9, after V lost 0 bases and J lost 6 bases. The CDR3 sequence is 17 residues long. CDR3 loop: CASSQERVTSGSNIQYF. CDR3 in DNA: TGTGCCAGCAGCCAAGAACGAGTGACTAGCGGATCAAACATTCAGTACTTC.

This clone was counted once. The V gene is TRBV6-5, the J gene TRBJ2-1, with D perhaps matching TRBD2 (6 bases). This CDR3 is 14 amino acids long. The V end lost 4 bases, the J end lost 4 bases, and 11 bases lay between the germline ends. From germline, CDR1 is MNHEY and CDR2 SVGAGI. Here the CDR3 DNA reads TGTGCCAGCAGTTGGGAGCGGGCTTACAATGAGCAGTTCTTC. Residues: CASSWERAYNEQFF.

The V call is TRBV21-1, the J call TRBJ1-2. TRBV21-1 is a recognized pseudogene. The CDR3 loop spans 14 amino acids. The CDR3 sequence is CASSPVGGGYGYTF. In nucleotides, the CDR3 is TGTGCCAGCAGCCCCGTCGGGGGTGGCTATGGCTACACCTTC.

The CDR3 is CASIKGAGPSGRGETQYF. In DNA, the CDR3 is TGTGCCAGTATCAAGGGAGCGGGTCCGTCCGGTCGAGGGGAGACCCAGTACTTC. The gene calls are TRBV19 and TRBJ2-5; a possible D gene is TRBD2 (6 bases). V was clipped by 7 bases and J by 5 bases, with 29 bases between them. CDR3 length: 18 amino acids. In germline, CDR1 is LNHDA, CDR2 SQIVND (reference sequence). The full variable domain, rest sourced from reference TRBV19 and TRBJ2-5, is DGGITQSPKYLFRKEGQNVTLSCEQNLNHDAMYWYRQDPGQGLRLIYYSQIVNDFQKGDIAEGYSVSREKKESFPLTVTSAQKNPTAFYLCASIKGAGPSGRGETQYFGPGTRLLVL.

This clone was counted only a few times. The rearrangement joins TRBV28 to TRBJ2-3; TRBD1 matches 12 bases. There are 16 residues in the CDR3. Germline CDR1 and CDR2: MDHEN and SYDVKM. After removal of 4 bases from V and 4 bases from J, the junction contained 6 bases not matched to a gene. In DNA form, the CDR3 reads TGTGCCAGCAGTTCAGGCGGGACAGGGGGCTCAGATACGCAGTATTTT. Protein: CASSSGGTGGSDTQYF.

The V call is TRBV21-1, the J call TRBJ1-6. TRBV21-1 is labeled a pseudogene. CDR3 length: 18 residues. CDR3 sequence: CASSKKGGVGEYNSPLHF. CDR3 nucleotides: TGTGCCAGCAGCAAAAAAGGGGGGGTTGGGGAATATAATTCACCCCTCCACTTT.

The chain carries TRBV5-5 and TRBJ1-1; TRBD1 might be the D (5 bases). The germline V gene has CDR1 SGHKS and CDR2 YYEKEE (reference sequence). The V end lost 1 base, the J end lost 10 bases, and 14 bases lay between the germline ends. The CDR3 runs 13 residues. The CDR3 DNA sequence: TGTGCCAGCAGCTTGACTGGCGCCGGGGGAGCTTTCTTT. As protein: CASSLTGAGGAFF.

Worth noting for this clone: An end of the junction does not agree with germline; a read error may underlie this. The V and J genes are TRBV11-2 and TRBJ1-2, with 9 bases lining up with TRBD1. Germline lookup yields CDR1 SGHAT and CDR2 FQNNGV. The CDR3 length is 13 residues. The CDR3 spells CASTLTGGGGYTF. The CDR3 region has the DNA TGTGCCAGCACCTTAACAGGGGGCGGAGGCTACACCTTC.

The V call is TRBV18, the J call TRBJ2-3; a possible D gene is TRBD1 (5 bases). Trimming took off 0 bases at V and 3 bases at J, with 7 bases between the two ends. Germline assignment: CDR1 KGHSH and CDR2 LQKENI. The CDR3 consists of 14 residues. CDR3 residues: CASSPPGQTDTQYF. The CDR3 nucleotides are TGTGCCAGCTCACCACCAGGACAAACAGATACGCAGTATTTT.

This chain uses TRBV9 with TRBJ2-7, with 14 positions matching TRBD2. The CDR3 is 15 amino acids. From germline, CDR1 is SGDLS and CDR2 YYNGEE. J gave up 3 bases and V 4 bases, and 3 bases lay outside the gene matches. The CDR3 sequence: CASSTGTSGGYEQYF. CDR3 nucleotides: TGTGCCAGCAGCACGGGGACTAGCGGGGGCTACGAGCAGTACTTC.

V is TRBV6-5 and J is TRBJ1-2, with D unclear. The CDR3 runs to 14 residues. Trimming removed 2 bases at V and 6 bases at J, with 13 bases between. Germline V gene sequence: CDR1 MNHEY, CDR2 SVGAGI. The CDR3 region has the DNA TGTGCCAGCAGTTACGGACGGGGTGGCGATGGCTACACCTTC. Its translation is CASSYGRGGDGYTF.

V and J are TRBV18 and TRBJ1-4, with D perhaps TRBD1 (6 bases). The CDR3 covers 14 residues. The germline V and J ends were trimmed by 4 bases and 7 bases, with 13 bases remaining between them. The germline gives CDR1 KGHSH, CDR2 LQKENI. Written as DNA, the CDR3 is TGTGCCAGCTCACGGGCAGGGGTCACTGAAAAACTGTTTTTT. Translating gives CASSRAGVTEKLFF.

This sequence joins TRBV10-3 and TRBJ1-2, with 7 bases aligning to TRBD1. The CDR3 runs 12 residues. The germline V gene has CDR1 ENHRY and CDR2 SYGVKD. V gave up 9 bases and J gave up 10 bases; unmatched junction bases: 11. CDR3 DNA sequence: TGTGCCATTCGACAGGGTCTAGATACCTACACCTTC. Translation gives CAIRQGLDTYTF.

The chain uses TRBV5-5 and TRBJ2-5; 7 positions agree with TRBD2. CDR3 length: 16 residues. Germline trimming cut 4 bases from V and 5 bases from J; bases unmatched to any gene: 14. From germline, CDR1 is SGHKS and CDR2 YYEKEE (reference sequence). For the CDR3, the DNA is TGTGCCAGCAGCACCGGACTAGTGACGCCTAGGGAGACCCAGTACTTC. It specifies CASSTGLVTPRETQYF.

The gene calls are TRBV28 and TRBJ2-6, with D unclear. CDR1 MDHEN and CDR2 SYDVKM come from the germline V gene. The CDR3 totals 14 residues. The germline V and J ends were trimmed by 6 bases and 2 bases, with 8 bases remaining between them. The CDR3 loop reads CASSSLAGANVLTF. The CDR3 DNA reads TGTGCCAGCAGCTCACTGGCTGGGGCCAACGTCCTGACTTTC.

The V and J genes are TRBV7-8 and TRBJ2-1; 10 positions match TRBD1. V dropped 4 bases and J dropped 0; count of bases not matched to a gene: 15. CDR3 length: 20 amino acids. Germline CDR1 reads SGHVS; CDR2 reads FQNEAQ. CDR3 nucleotide sequence: TGTGCCAGCAGCTCGCTTTGGGGACAGGGGACTTACAGCTCCTACAATGAGCAGTTCTTC. Encoded protein: CASSSLWGQGTYSSYNEQFF.